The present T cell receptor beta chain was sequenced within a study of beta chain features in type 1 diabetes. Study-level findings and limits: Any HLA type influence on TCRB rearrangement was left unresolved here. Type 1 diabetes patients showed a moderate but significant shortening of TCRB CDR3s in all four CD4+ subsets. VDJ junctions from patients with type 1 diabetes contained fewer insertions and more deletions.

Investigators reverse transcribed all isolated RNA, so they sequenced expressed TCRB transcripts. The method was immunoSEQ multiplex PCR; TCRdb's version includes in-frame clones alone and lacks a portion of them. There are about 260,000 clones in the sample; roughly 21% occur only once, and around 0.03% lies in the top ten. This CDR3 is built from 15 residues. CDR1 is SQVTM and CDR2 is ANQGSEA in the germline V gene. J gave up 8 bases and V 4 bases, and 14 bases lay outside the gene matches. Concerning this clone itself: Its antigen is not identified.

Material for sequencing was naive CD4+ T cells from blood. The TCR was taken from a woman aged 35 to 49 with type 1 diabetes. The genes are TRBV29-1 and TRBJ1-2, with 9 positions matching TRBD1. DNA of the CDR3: TGCAGCGTTGGAGGTACAGGGGGCGGTCTCGCCGGCTACACCTTC. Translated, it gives CSVGGTGGGLAGYTF.